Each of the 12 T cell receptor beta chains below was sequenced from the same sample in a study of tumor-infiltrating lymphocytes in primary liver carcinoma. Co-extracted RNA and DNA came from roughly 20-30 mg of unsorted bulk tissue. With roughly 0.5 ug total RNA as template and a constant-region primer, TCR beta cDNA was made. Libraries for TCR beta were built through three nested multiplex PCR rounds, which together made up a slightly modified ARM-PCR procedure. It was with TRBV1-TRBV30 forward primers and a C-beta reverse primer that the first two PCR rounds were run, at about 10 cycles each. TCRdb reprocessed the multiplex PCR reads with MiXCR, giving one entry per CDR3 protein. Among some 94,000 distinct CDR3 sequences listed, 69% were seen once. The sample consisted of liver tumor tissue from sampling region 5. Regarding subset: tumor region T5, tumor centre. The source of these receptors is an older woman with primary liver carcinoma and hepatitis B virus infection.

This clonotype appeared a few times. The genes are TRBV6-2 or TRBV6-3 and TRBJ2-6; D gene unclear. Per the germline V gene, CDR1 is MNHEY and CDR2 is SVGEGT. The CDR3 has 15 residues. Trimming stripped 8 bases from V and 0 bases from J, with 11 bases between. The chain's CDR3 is CASFGWGSGANVLTF. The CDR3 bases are TGTGCCAGCTTTGGGTGGGGCTCTGGGGCCAACGTCCTGACTTTC.

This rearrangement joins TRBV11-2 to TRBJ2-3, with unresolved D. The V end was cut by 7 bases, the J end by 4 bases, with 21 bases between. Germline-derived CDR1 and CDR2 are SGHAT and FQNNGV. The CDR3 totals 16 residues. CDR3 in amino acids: CASKSFPAREADTQYF. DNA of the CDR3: TGTGCCAGCAAGTCGTTCCCAGCGAGAGAGGCAGATACGCAGTATTTT.

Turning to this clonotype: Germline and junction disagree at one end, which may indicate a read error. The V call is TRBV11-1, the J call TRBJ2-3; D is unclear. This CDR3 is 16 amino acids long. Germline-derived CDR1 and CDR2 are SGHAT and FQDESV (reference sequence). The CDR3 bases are TGTGCCAGCGGCTTGGAGAACTCACGGACCACAGATACGCAGTATTTT. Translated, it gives CASGLENSRTTDTQYF. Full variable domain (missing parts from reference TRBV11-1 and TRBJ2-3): EAEVAQSPRYKITEKSQAVAFWCDPISGHATLYWYRQILGQGPELLVQFQDESVVDDSQLPKDRFSAERLKGVDSTLKIQPAELGDSAMYLCASGLENSRTTDTQYFGPGTRLTVL.

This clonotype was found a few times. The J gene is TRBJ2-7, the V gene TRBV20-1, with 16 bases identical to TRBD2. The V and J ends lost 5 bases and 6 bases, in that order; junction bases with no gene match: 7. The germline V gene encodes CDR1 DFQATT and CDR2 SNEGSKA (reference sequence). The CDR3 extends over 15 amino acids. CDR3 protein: CSAEKGLAGGSEQYF. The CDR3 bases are TGCAGTGCTGAGAAGGGACTAGCGGGAGGGAGCGAGCAGTACTTC.

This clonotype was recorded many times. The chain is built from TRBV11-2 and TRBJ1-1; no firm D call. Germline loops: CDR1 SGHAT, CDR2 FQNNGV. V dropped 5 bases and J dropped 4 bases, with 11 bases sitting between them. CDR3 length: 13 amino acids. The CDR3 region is CASSLGLSTEAFF. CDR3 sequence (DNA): TGTGCCAGCAGCCTCGGGCTGAGCACTGAAGCTTTCTTT.

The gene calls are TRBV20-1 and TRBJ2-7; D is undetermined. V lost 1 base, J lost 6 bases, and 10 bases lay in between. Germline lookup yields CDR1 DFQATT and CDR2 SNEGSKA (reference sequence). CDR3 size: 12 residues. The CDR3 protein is CSARGRVAEQYF. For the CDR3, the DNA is TGCAGTGCTAGAGGTCGGGTAGCCGAGCAGTACTTC.

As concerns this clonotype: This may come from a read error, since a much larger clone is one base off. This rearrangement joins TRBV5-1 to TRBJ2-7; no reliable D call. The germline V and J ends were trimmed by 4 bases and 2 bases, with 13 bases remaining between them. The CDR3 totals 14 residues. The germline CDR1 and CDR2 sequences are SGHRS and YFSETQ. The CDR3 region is CASSVYIGPYEQYF. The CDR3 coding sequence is TGCGCCAGCAGCGTGTATATAGGCCCCTACGAGCAGTACTTC. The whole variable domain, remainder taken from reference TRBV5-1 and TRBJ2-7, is KAGVTQTPRYLIKTRGQQVTLSCSPISGHRSVSWYQQTPGQGLQFLFEYFSETQRNKGNFPGRFSGRQFSNSRSEMNVSTLELGDSALYLCASSVYIGPYEQYFGPGTRLTVT.

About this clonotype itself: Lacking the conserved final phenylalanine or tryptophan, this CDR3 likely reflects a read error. The DNA of the CDR3 is TGTGCCAGCAGTTTCGGCCAAGACAATGAGCAGTTCCTC. It yields the protein CASSFGQDNEQFL. The V call is TRBV12-3 or TRBV12-4, the J call TRBJ2-1; D is ambiguous. The CDR3 has 13 amino acids. Trimming shortened V by 3 bases and J by 5 bases, and 8 bases separated the two germline ends.

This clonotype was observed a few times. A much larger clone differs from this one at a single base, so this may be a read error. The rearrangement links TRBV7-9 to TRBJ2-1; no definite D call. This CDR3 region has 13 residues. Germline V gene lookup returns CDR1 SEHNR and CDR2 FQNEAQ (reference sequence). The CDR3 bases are TGTGCCGGCAGCCTCCCGGGCTCGTGGGAGCAGTTCTTC. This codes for CAGSLPGSWEQFF.

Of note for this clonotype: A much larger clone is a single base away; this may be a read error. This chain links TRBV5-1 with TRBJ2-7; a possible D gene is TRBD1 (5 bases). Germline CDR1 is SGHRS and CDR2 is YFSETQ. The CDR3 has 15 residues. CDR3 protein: CASSSTPTDPYEHYF. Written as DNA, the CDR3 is TGCGCCAGCAGCTCCACCCCGACAGACCCCTACGAGCATTACTTC.

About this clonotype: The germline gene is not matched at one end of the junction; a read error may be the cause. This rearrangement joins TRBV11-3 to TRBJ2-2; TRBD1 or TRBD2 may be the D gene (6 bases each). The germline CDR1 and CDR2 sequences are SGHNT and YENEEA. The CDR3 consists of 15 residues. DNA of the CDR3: TGTACCAGCAGCTTAGGGGGGCGGCCCACCGGGGAGCTGTTTTTT. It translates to CTSSLGGRPTGELFF.

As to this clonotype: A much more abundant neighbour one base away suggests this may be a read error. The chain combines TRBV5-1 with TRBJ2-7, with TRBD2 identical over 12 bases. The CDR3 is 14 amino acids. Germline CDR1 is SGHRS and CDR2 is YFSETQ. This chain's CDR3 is CVSSLTSGSLEQYF. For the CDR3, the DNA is TGCGTCAGCAGCTTGACTAGCGGGAGTCTTGAGCAGTACTTC.